One and the same sample provided the 25 T cell receptor beta chains below, sequenced in a study of blood T cell repertoires in COVID-19. Profiling relied on immunoSEQ multiplex PCR, and the TCRdb table lists in-frame clones only, not all of them. Among some 190,000 clones listed, 80% to 90% were seen once. The sequencing sample was made of peripheral blood. These TCRs come from a human donor with active or convalescent COVID-19. The donor label of this sample is uncertain.

The chain combines TRBV28 with TRBJ1-1; 9 bases are shared with TRBD1. J gave up 10 bases and V 2 bases, and 5 bases lay outside the gene matches. The CDR3 totals 13 residues. CDR1 and CDR2 from the germline V gene are MDHEN and SYDVKM. The CDR3, as DNA: TGTGCCAGCAGTTTACGGACAGGGGTTAGAGCTTTCTTT. Translation gives CASSLRTGVRAFF.

The genes are TRBV5-1 and TRBJ2-1; 8 bases fit TRBD2. Germline loops: CDR1 SGHRS, CDR2 YFSETQ. CDR3 size: 13 residues. With V trimmed by 7 bases and J by 5 bases, 5 bases remained unmatched. This CDR3 is CASRAGVNNEQFF. DNA of the CDR3: TGCGCCAGCCGAGCGGGAGTTAACAATGAGCAGTTCTTC.

This chain joins TRBV2 and TRBJ1-1; TRBD1 agrees at 9 bases. CDR3 length equals 14 residues. Germline CDR1 SNHLY, CDR2 FYNNEI. V was clipped by 6 bases and J by 3 bases; unmatched bases: 5. CDR3 DNA sequence: TGTGCCAGCAGCGGGACAGGGTGGGACACTGAAGCTTTCTTT. Translation gives CASSGTGWDTEAFF.

The J gene is TRBJ2-5, the V gene TRBV18; possible D gene TRBD1, 6 bases. Between the trimmed V and J ends, which lost 0 bases and 4 bases, there was a span of 15 bases. Germline CDR1 is KGHSH and CDR2 is LQKENI. The CDR3 length is 16 residues. CDR3 in DNA: TGTGCCAGCTCACCACCCAACAGGGCGTTTTCAGAGACCCAGTACTTC. It is translated as CASSPPNRAFSETQYF.

This rearrangement joins TRBV3-1 (or the pseudogene TRBV3-2) to TRBJ2-3; TRBD2 aligns across 16 bases. This CDR3 contains 16 residues. V trimming: 7 bases; J trimming: 5 bases; junction bases outside the gene matches: 6. Germline-derived CDR1 and CDR2 are LGHDT and YNNKEL (reference sequence). The DNA of the CDR3 is TGTGCCAGCAACCTGGGACTAGCGGGGGGGCAAGATACGCAGTATTTT. Translating it yields CASNLGLAGGQDTQYF.

The chain employs TRBV21-1 and TRBJ1-3; TRBD1, as called in the table, went unchecked against the DNA. TRBV21-1 is given as a pseudogene. This CDR3 region has 16 residues. The CDR3 spells CASTPPRPTGGNTIYF. The CDR3 nucleotides are TGTGCCAGCACTCCTCCGAGGCCTACAGGGGGAAACACCATATATTTT.

This clone has a handful of counts. The chain is built from TRBV6-5 and TRBJ1-1; D might be TRBD1 (6 bases). This CDR3 is 13 amino acids long. Germline V gives CDR1 MNHEY, CDR2 SVGAGI. V was pared by 6 bases and J by 1 base, with 9 bases between. In DNA form, the CDR3 reads TGTGCCAGCAGGGGGGCAGGGAACACTGAAGCTTTCTTT. The encoded protein is CASRGAGNTEAFF.

The chain has TRBV5-4 and TRBJ2-3, with D maybe TRBD2 (6 bases). The V gene lost 4 bases and the J gene lost 2 bases, with 17 bases spanning the gap. Germline values: CDR1 SGHNT, CDR2 YYREEE (reference sequence). The length of the CDR3 is 16 residues. The CDR3 sequence is CASSQGSGSPTDTQYF. The CDR3 DNA reads as TGTGCCAGCAGCCAAGGGAGCGGGTCGCCCACAGATACGCAGTATTTT.

DNA of the CDR3: TGTGCCAGTAGTACCCGACAGGGTTACGGCGAGCAGTACTTC. It codes for CASSTRQGYGEQYF. The chain combines TRBV19 with TRBJ2-7, with TRBD1 matching 7 bases. The CDR3 runs 14 residues. Germline V lookup: CDR1 LNHDA, CDR2 SQIVND (reference sequence). The junction had 9 bases not matched to a gene; V was cut back by 4 bases and J by 6 bases.

The chain has TRBV6-5 and TRBJ1-3; D gene uncertain. V gave up 6 bases and J gave up 7 bases, with 19 bases separating them. The CDR3 runs to 15 residues. From germline, CDR1 is MNHEY and CDR2 SVGAGI. CDR3 nucleotide sequence: TGTGCCAGCAGATTCGAGACACTGACCAGGAACACCATATATTTT. Protein: CASRFETLTRNTIYF.

This chain links TRBV9 with TRBJ2-3; 8 bases map to TRBD2. This CDR3 comprises 16 residues. V trimming: 1 base; J trimming: 1 base; junction bases outside the gene matches: 5. CDR1 and CDR2 from the germline V gene are SGDLS and YYNGEE. The chain's CDR3 is CASSVKVSGGTDTQYF. The CDR3 DNA sequence: TGTGCCAGCAGCGTAAAGGTTAGCGGGGGCACAGATACGCAGTATTTT.

V and J are TRBV4-2 and TRBJ1-3; 7 nucleotides line up with TRBD1. V shed 3 bases and J 2 bases; nucleotides not matched to a gene: 10. This CDR3 has 17 amino acids. Germline V gene data show CDR1 as LGHNA and CDR2 as YNFKEQ. CDR3 sequence reads: CASSQVPGTGAGNTIYF. In nucleotides, the CDR3 is TGTGCCAGCAGCCAGGTTCCCGGAACAGGGGCTGGAAACACCATATATTTT.

The chain combines TRBV2 with TRBJ1-1; 8 nucleotides agree with TRBD1. CDR1 and CDR2 from the germline V gene are SNHLY and FYNNEI. V lost 0 bases to trimming and J lost 4 bases; unmatched junction nucleotides: 4. This CDR3 comprises 15 residues. The CDR3 reads CASSEAKTGVTEAFF. The CDR3 coding sequence is TGTGCCAGCAGTGAAGCAAAGACAGGGGTCACTGAAGCTTTCTTT.

The CDR3 DNA reads as TGCAGCGTTGACCTCGGGGGTGGCTCCTACAATGAGCAGTTCTTC. Its translation: CSVDLGGGSYNEQFF. V gene TRBV29-1 combines with J gene TRBJ2-1, with D tentatively TRBD2 (6 bases). Looked up from germline, CDR1 is SQVTM and CDR2 is ANQGSEA. The CDR3 is made up of 15 amino acids. The V and J ends lost 3 bases and 0 bases respectively, with 12 bases between them.

This clone has only one observation. The chain uses TRBV7-2 and TRBJ1-1, with TRBD1 matching over 9 bases. The CDR3 contains 14 residues. From germline, CDR1 is SGHTA and CDR2 FQGNSA. The ends lost 3 bases at V and 5 bases at J; junction bases unmatched: 4. Written as DNA, the CDR3 is TGTGCCAGCAGCTTCAGACAGGGGGGGACTGAAGCTTTCTTT. It yields the protein CASSFRQGGTEAFF.

The chain has TRBV7-9 and TRBJ2-5, with 7 bases lining up with TRBD1. The CDR3 consists of 14 residues. The trim removed 4 bases at V and 4 bases at J, leaving 6 bases unmatched. Germline V gene lookup returns CDR1 SEHNR and CDR2 FQNEAQ (reference sequence). The chain's CDR3 is CASSSEGGRETQYF. Written as DNA, the CDR3 is TGTGCCAGCAGCTCCGAAGGGGGCCGAGAGACCCAGTACTTC.

The chain couples TRBV9 to TRBJ2-1; 13 bases are a match to TRBD2. The V and J ends lost 0 bases and 6 bases, in that order; junction bases with no gene match: 3. CDR3 length equals 16 residues. CDR1 is SGDLS, CDR2 YYNGEE, per germline. CDR3 nucleotides: TGTGCCAGCAGCGTAGCGACTAGCGGGGGGACCAATGAGCAGTTCTTC. Protein: CASSVATSGGTNEQFF.

The rearrangement links TRBV6-5 to TRBJ1-4; 11 bases are shared with TRBD1. The V gene's germline CDR1 is MNHEY and CDR2 SVGAGI. This CDR3 is 13 amino acids long. V was pared by 10 bases and J by 8 bases, with 6 bases of the junction left unmatched. This CDR3 is CATSGTGGEKLFF. CDR3 coding DNA: TGTGCCACGTCCGGGACAGGGGGAGAAAAACTGTTTTTT.

V usage is TRBV5-4 and J usage is TRBJ2-5; 10 nucleotides line up with TRBD2. The ends lost 1 base at V and 3 bases at J; junction bases unmatched: 0. The CDR3 is 14 amino acids. The V gene's germline CDR1 is SGHNT and CDR2 YYREEE (reference sequence). This chain's CDR3 is CASSLTSGEETQYF. The CDR3 nucleotides are TGTGCCAGCAGCTTGACTAGCGGGGAAGAGACCCAGTACTTC. The whole variable domain, filled in from reference TRBV5-4 and TRBJ2-5, reads ETGVTQSPTHLIKTRGQQVTLRCSSQSGHNTVSWYQQALGQGPQFIFQYYREEENGRGNFPPRFSGLQFPNYSSELNVNALELDDSALYLCASSLTSGEETQYFGPGTRLLVL.

For the CDR3, the DNA is TGTGCCACCAGCAGGCGACAGGGAAACTATGGCTACACCTTC. This gives the protein CATSRRQGNYGYTF. The chain joins TRBV15 to TRBJ1-2; 7 nucleotides align to TRBD1. The CDR3 consists of 14 residues. Germline CDR1 and CDR2: LNHNV and YYDKDF (reference sequence). V lost 3 bases, J lost 2 bases, and 3 bases stayed unmatched. Looking up the rest from reference TRBV15 and TRBJ1-2 gives the full variable domain: DAMVIQNPRYQVTQFGKPVTLSCSQTLNHNVMYWYQQKSSQAPKLLFHYYDKDFNNEADTPDNFQSRRPNTSFCFLDIRSPGLGDTAMYLCATSRRQGNYGYTFGSGTRLTVV.

This sequence joins TRBV27 and TRBJ2-7; TRBD2 agrees at 10 bases. The V gene end was trimmed by 3 bases and the J gene end by 6 bases; junction bases not matched to a gene: 8. The CDR3 loop spans 15 amino acids. Germline lookup yields CDR1 MNHEY and CDR2 SMNVEV (reference sequence). CDR3 nucleotide sequence: TGTGCCAGCAGTTTTCGGCTAGCGGGAGTCGGCGAGCAGTACTTC. Its protein product is CASSFRLAGVGEQYF.

Only one count was recorded for this clone. The chain has TRBV5-1 and TRBJ2-3, with 9 bases aligning to TRBD1. Germline V gene sequence: CDR1 SGHRS, CDR2 YFSETQ. The CDR3 runs 15 residues. Trimming removed 3 bases from V and 4 bases from J; junction bases left unmatched: 6. The CDR3 spells CASSSTTGGADTQYF. CDR3 coding DNA: TGCGCCAGCAGCTCGACGACAGGGGGGGCAGATACGCAGTATTTT.

V usage is TRBV5-4 and J usage is TRBJ2-7; D is possibly TRBD2 (6 bases). The CDR3 contains 15 residues. The germline CDR1 and CDR2 sequences are SGHNT and YYREEE (reference sequence). Trimming pared 4 bases from V and 1 base from J, leaving 15 bases between. CDR3 in amino acids: CASSPDYQQSYEQYF. CDR3 DNA sequence: TGTGCCAGCAGCCCGGACTACCAACAGTCCTACGAGCAGTACTTC. Full variable domain (remainder filled in from reference TRBV5-4 and TRBJ2-7): ETGVTQSPTHLIKTRGQQVTLRCSSQSGHNTVSWYQQALGQGPQFIFQYYREEENGRGNFPPRFSGLQFPNYSSELNVNALELDDSALYLCASSPDYQQSYEQYFGPGTRLTVT.

V gene TRBV6-1 combines with J gene TRBJ2-5, with D possibly matching TRBD2 (7 bases). The CDR3 is made up of 15 amino acids. Germline V gene sequence: CDR1 MNHNS, CDR2 SASEGT. V lost 3 bases and J 5 bases, leaving 16 bases between the germline ends. CDR3 DNA: TGTGCCAGCAGTGATCAAGGGGGGGCCCCCGAGACCCAGTACTTC. It encodes CASSDQGGAPETQYF.

The chain joins TRBV7-2 to TRBJ2-7; perhaps TRBD1 as D (5 bases). Germline values: CDR1 SGHTA, CDR2 FQGNSA. V was clipped by 4 bases and J by 0 bases, with 13 bases between them. This CDR3 comprises 15 residues. CDR3 DNA sequence: TGTGCCAGCAGCTCTCAGGGAATGGGCTCCTACGAGCAGTACTTC. Translating it yields CASSSQGMGSYEQYF.